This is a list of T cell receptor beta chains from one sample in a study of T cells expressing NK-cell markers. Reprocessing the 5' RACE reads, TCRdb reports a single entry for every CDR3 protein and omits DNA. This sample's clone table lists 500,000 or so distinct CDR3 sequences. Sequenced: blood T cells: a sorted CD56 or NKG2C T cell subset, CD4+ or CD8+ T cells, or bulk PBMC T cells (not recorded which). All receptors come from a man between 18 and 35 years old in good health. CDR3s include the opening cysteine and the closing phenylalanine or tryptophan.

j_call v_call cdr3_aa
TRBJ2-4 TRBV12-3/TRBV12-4 CASSLLRGHKNIQYF
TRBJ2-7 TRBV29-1 CSAKQQGEQYF
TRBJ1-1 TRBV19 CASSPTGRAMNTEAFF
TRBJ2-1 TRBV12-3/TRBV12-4 CASQRETYNEQFF
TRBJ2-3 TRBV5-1 CASSAVGADTQYF
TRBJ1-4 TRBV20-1 CSAGQTNEKLFF
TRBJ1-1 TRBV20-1 CSANTRTEAFF
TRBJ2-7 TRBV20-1 CSAYQISGVYEQYF
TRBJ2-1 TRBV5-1 CASSFSTLRQDNEQFF
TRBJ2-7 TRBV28 CASSPIDRGLSYEQYF
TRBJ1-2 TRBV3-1 CASSLTDGRYGYTF
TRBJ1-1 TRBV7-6 CASSLAQGQGLNTEAFF
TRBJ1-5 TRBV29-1 CSVGQDSASNQPQHF
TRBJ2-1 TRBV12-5 CASGSPGTSGYNEQFF
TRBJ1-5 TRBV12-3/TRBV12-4 CASSPDRGSNQPQHF
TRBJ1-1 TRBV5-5 CASSFLFQRADTEAFF
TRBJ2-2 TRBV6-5 CASSYFPGQGAAGELFF
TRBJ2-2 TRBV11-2 CASSLDGDRVDTGELFF
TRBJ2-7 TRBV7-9 CASSLAANYEQYF
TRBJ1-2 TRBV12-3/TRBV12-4 CASSSLIGYGYTF
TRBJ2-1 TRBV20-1 CSGIGTGGTLSYNEQFF
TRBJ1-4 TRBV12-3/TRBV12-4 CASTPGIMLGQDEKLFF
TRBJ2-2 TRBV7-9 CASSSSGRSNTGELFF
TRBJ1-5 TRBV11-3 CASSLDLSGQGNQPQHF
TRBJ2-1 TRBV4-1 CASSDRTSGSINEQFF